This TCR beta chain comes out of a study of OX40 agonist ivuxolimab in advanced cancers. Generated by immunoSEQ multiplex PCR, the TCRdb table keeps only in-frame clones and is missing some. The sample shows roughly 81,000 clones, roughly 91% of them seen only once. Germline V gives CDR1 PRHDT, CDR2 FYEKMQ (reference sequence). The CDR3 contains 15 residues. Trimming stripped 6 bases from V and 2 bases from J, with 16 bases between. The sample consisted of CD4+ or CD8+ T cells sorted from blood, taken in a trial of the OX40 agonist ivuxolimab. The origin of this receptor is an adult with an advanced solid tumor such as melanoma, head and neck, liver or kidney cancer. The chain carries TRBV13 and TRBJ1-2, with D perhaps TRBD1 (5 bases). This CDR3 reads CASSFAGRTNYGYTF. DNA of the CDR3: TGTGCCAGCAGTTTCGCGGGACGGACAAACTATGGCTACACCTTC.